This TCR beta chain was identified in a study of human T cells and chemical hapten exposure. TCRdb re-called the 5' RACE reads with MiXCR, one entry per CDR3 protein. In the table there are under 150,000 distinct CDR3 sequences, approximately 20% of which are singletons. The template was total RNA from unfractionated whole blood. This clonotype was seen more than once but under ten times. Trimming stripped 2 bases from V and 4 bases from J, with 17 bases between. There are 16 residues in the CDR3. Germline V gene sequence: CDR1 SNHLY, CDR2 FYNNEI. The gene calls are TRBV2 and TRBJ1-1; D not resolved. The sequence was obtained from a human donor in good health. The CDR3 spells CASSENPIGSSTEAFF. CDR3 nucleotide sequence: TGTGCCAGCAGTGAAAACCCCATCGGGTCGAGCACTGAAGCTTTCTTT.